This T cell receptor beta chain was found in a study of T-cell reconstitution after alpha-beta-depleted transplantation in children (dated by TCRdb to 2016 to 2017). Context from the whole study: Using TCR repertoire profiling, the study quantitatively followed how T-cell immune reconstitution unfolded in children after TCRalphabeta/CD19-depleted allogeneic hematopoietic cell transplantation.

From the cysteine up to the phenylalanine, the CDR3 has a length of 12 residues. Solely the CDR3 DNA is kept, with 36 bases framed from the first base. Based on the germline V gene, the CDR1 and CDR2 sequences are SQVTM and ANQGSEA. Trimming removed 3 bases from V and 5 bases from J, leaving 10 bases between the germline ends. The library was produced with PCR. TCRdb lists the instrument as Illumina HiSeq 2500. To normalize quantification of the TCRbeta repertoire, the TCR libraries were built with molecular barcoding that relied on unique molecular identifiers. Using fastp trimming at Q25 and MiXCR clonotype assembly, TCRdb reanalyzed the public sequencing data and kept in-frame beta chains. Merged by CDR3 protein, the rows form single entries marked with the most common genes and DNA. The sample table holds over 150,000 distinct CDR3 sequences, of which 13% to 15% were seen once. The top ten constitute about 13% of the sample.

This clonotype was detected many times. Its antigen remains unidentified. Base qualities were left out, and no much larger clone turns up one base away. Rearrangement joined TRBV29-1 to TRBJ1-2; TRBD1 is possibly the D segment (5 matching bases). The sequence was obtained from a human donor who donated a stem cell graft to a child with acute lymphoblastic leukemia. Sequenced here: PBMCs from the stem cell graft donor, sampled from the stem cell graft. The DNA sequence is as follows: TGCAGCGTTGAGGGGGACTTATATGGCTACACCTTC. Its protein reads: CSVEGDLYGYTF.